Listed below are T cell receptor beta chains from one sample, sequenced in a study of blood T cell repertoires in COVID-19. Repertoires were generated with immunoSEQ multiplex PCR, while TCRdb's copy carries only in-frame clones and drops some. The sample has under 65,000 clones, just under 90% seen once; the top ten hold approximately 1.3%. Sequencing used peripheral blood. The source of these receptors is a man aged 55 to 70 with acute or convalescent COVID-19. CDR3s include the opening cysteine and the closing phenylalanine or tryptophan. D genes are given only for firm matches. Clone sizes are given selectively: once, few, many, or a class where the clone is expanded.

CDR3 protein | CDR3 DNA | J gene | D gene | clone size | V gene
CASSYTGAPNDLGNEQFF | TGTGCCAGCAGTTACACAGGGGCCCCTAACGACTTGGGTAATGAGCAGTTCTTC | TRBJ2-1 | TRBD1 | few | TRBV6-2/TRBV6-3
CASSLKGGLYQETQYF | TGTGCCAGCAGCTTGAAGGGCGGGCTATACCAAGAGACCCAGTACTTC | TRBJ2-5 | NA | NA | TRBV5-4
CASSQAQGNNSPLHF | TGTGCCAGCAGCCAAGCCCAGGGCAATAATTCACCCCTCCACTTT | TRBJ1-6 | NA | NA | TRBV14
CASSSRGGRMGTDTQYF | TGCGCCAGCAGCTCCCGCGGCGGGAGGATGGGGACAGATACGCAGTATTTT | TRBJ2-3 | TRBD2 | NA | TRBV5-1
CASSRPAGRTDTQYF | TGTGCCAGCTCCAGACCCGCGGGAAGGACAGATACGCAGTATTTT | TRBJ2-3 | NA | NA | TRBV11-2
CASSLGNSGSEETQYF | TGTGCCAGCAGCTTAGGTAATAGCGGGAGTGAAGAGACCCAGTACTTC | TRBJ2-5 | TRBD2 | NA | TRBV11-3
CASRSYSGQSEKLFF | TGTGCCAGCAGATCCTACTCGGGACAGAGTGAAAAACTGTTTTTT | TRBJ1-4 | TRBD1 | NA | TRBV28
CASSPRLAEYNEQFF | TGTGCCAGCAGCCCCAGACTAGCGGAGTACAATGAGCAGTTCTTC | TRBJ2-1 | TRBD2 | NA | TRBV7-3
CASSLASVPNEKLFF | TGTGCCAGCAGCTTAGCGTCGGTCCCTAATGAAAAACTGTTTTTT | TRBJ1-4 | NA | NA | TRBV7-9
CACRENTGELFF | TGTGCCTGCCGAGAAAACACCGGGGAGCTGTTTTTT | TRBJ2-2 | NA | once | TRBV19
CASSLDLTGFSGNTIYF | TGTGCCAGCAGCTTAGATCTTACGGGATTCTCTGGAAACACCATATATTTT | TRBJ1-3 | NA | NA | TRBV11-3
CASSLDENSPLHF | TGTGCCAGCAGCTTAGACGAGAATTCACCCCTCCACTTT | TRBJ1-6 | NA | NA | TRBV11-3
CASSYSLDSTGELFF | TGTGCCAGCAGTTACTCGCTAGACTCCACCGGGGAGCTGTTTTTT | TRBJ2-2 | NA | NA | TRBV6-2/TRBV6-3
CASSQEASASREQFF | TGTGCCAGCAGCCAAGAGGCGTCGGCTAGCAGGGAGCAGTTCTTC | TRBJ2-1 | NA | NA | TRBV3-1/TRBV3-2
CASRLTGTETQYF | TGCGCCAGCAGGCTGACAGGGACCGAGACCCAGTACTTC | TRBJ2-5 | TRBD1 | NA | TRBV5-1
CASSPRDRGNTGELFF | TGTGCCAGCAGCCCACGGGACAGGGGGAACACCGGGGAGCTGTTTTTT | TRBJ2-2 | TRBD1 | NA | TRBV3-1/TRBV3-2
CASSTTGSSNYGYTF | TGTGCCAGTAGTACGACAGGGTCTTCTAACTATGGCTACACCTTC | TRBJ1-2 | TRBD1 | few | TRBV19
CASSPSPRGEQYF | TGTGCCAGCAGCCCATCTCCCAGGGGCGAGCAGTACTTC | TRBJ2-7 | NA | once | TRBV27
CASSPTGRWTDEQYF | TGTGCCAGCTCACCGACAGGGCGATGGACCGACGAGCAGTACTTC | TRBJ2-7 | TRBD1 | NA | TRBV18
CASSLGAQSSYNSPLHF | TGTGCCAGCAGTTTAGGGGCACAGAGCTCCTATAATTCACCCCTCCACTTT | TRBJ1-6 | NA | NA | TRBV27
CASSQGSPGVWNSPLHF | TGTGCCAGCAGCCAAGGTTCGCCAGGGGTATGGAATTCACCCCTCCACTTT | TRBJ1-6 | NA | NA | TRBV3-1/TRBV3-2
CASSEGQPGRETQYF | TGTGCCAGCAGTGAGGGGCAACCCGGACGGGAGACCCAGTACTTC | TRBJ2-5 | NA | NA | TRBV6-1
CASSLALAGVVLEQYF | TGTGCCAGCAGCTTAGCGCTAGCGGGTGTGGTGTTAGAGCAGTACTTC | TRBJ2-7 | TRBD2 | NA | TRBV7-2
CASSLGALGNQPQHF | TGTGCCAGCAGCTTAGGGGCATTAGGCAATCAGCCCCAGCATTTT | TRBJ1-5 | NA | NA | TRBV7-2
CASSLEGQGVRGEQYF | TGCGCCAGCAGCTTGGAGGGACAGGGTGTACGGGGTGAGCAGTACTTC | TRBJ2-7 | TRBD1 | NA | TRBV5-1
CASSPTGAGAQYF | TGTGCCAGCAGCCCGACAGGGGCGGGGGCGCAGTACTTC | TRBJ2-7 | NA | once | TRBV11-3
CASSIFGGPSIQVGNTIYF | TGTGCCAGTAGTATCTTTGGCGGGCCCTCCATCCAGGTCGGAAACACCATATATTTT | TRBJ1-3 | NA | NA | TRBV19
CATSESGTGYSNQPQHF | TGTGCCACCAGTGAATCCGGGACAGGGTATAGCAATCAGCCCCAGCATTTT | TRBJ1-5 | TRBD1 | NA | TRBV24-1
CASSLRVGGGEEGYTF | TGTGCCAGCAGCCTAAGAGTCGGGGGAGGAGAGGAAGGCTACACCTTC | TRBJ1-2 | NA | NA | TRBV5-4
CASRLTAAEDFF | TGTGCCAGCAGGTTAACAGCGGCTGAAGATTTCTTT | TRBJ1-1 | NA | few | TRBV2
CAWRPGLSNEKLFF | TGTGCCTGGAGGCCCGGACTAAGTAATGAAAAACTGTTTTTT | TRBJ1-4 | NA | NA | TRBV30
CASSYGQGNEQYF | TGTGCCAGCAGTTACGGGCAGGGGAACGAGCAGTACTTC | TRBJ2-7 | NA | NA | TRBV6-2/TRBV6-3
CASSRLASGSYNEQFF | TGTGCCAGCAGCCGCCTGGCTAGCGGGAGTTACAATGAGCAGTTCTTC | TRBJ2-1 | TRBD2 | once | TRBV27
CAWSERLGETQYF | TGTGCCTGGAGTGAGCGGTTGGGAGAGACCCAGTACTTC | TRBJ2-5 | NA | once | TRBV30
CASSRTGEEAFF | TGTGCCAGCAGCCGGACAGGGGAAGAAGCTTTCTTT | TRBJ1-1 | TRBD1 | NA | TRBV6-2/TRBV6-3
CSASGGQDNSPLHF | TGCAGTGCTAGTGGGGGACAGGATAATTCACCCCTCCACTTT | TRBJ1-6 | TRBD1 | NA | TRBV20-1
CASSQVPGGIGEKLFF | TGCGCCAGCAGCCAAGTTCCAGGGGGGATAGGTGAAAAACTGTTTTTT | TRBJ1-4 | TRBD1 | NA | TRBV4-3
CASSLVHPTGANVLTF | TGCGCCAGCAGCTTAGTCCACCCTACTGGGGCCAACGTCCTGACTTTC | TRBJ2-6 | NA | NA | TRBV5-1
CASSLTRGAPLGYTF | TGTGCCAGCAGCTTAACGCGGGGGGCGCCTTTAGGCTACACCTTC | TRBJ1-2 | NA | NA | TRBV7-8
CSVGGAGADTEAFF | TGCAGCGTGGGGGGGGCAGGGGCGGACACTGAAGCTTTCTTT | TRBJ1-1 | NA | NA | TRBV29-1
CASSLEEGGNTF | TGTGCCAGCAGTTTAGAGGAGGGAGGTAACACCTTC | TRBJ1-2 | NA | NA | TRBV12-3/TRBV12-4
CASTQGQNRYNEQFF | TGTGCCAGCACCCAGGGACAGAACCGATACAATGAGCAGTTCTTC | TRBJ2-1 | TRBD1 | NA | TRBV6-6
CASSVSSGRANEQFF | TGTGCCAGCAGCGTAAGTAGCGGGAGGGCCAATGAGCAGTTCTTC | TRBJ2-1 | TRBD2 | NA | TRBV9
CASSLAGQANEKLFF | TGTGCCAGCAGCTTGGCGGGACAGGCTAATGAAAAACTGTTTTTT | TRBJ1-4 | TRBD1 | NA | TRBV5-4
CASSRQVGGRETQYF | TGTGCCAGCAGCCGCCAGGTCGGCGGGAGAGAGACCCAGTACTTC | TRBJ2-5 | TRBD2 | NA | TRBV4-2
CASSSYTSGPYNEQFF | TGCGCCAGCAGCTCCTACACTAGCGGACCTTACAATGAGCAGTTCTTC | TRBJ2-1 | TRBD2 | NA | TRBV5-1
CASSLRQANSPLHF | TGTGCCAGCAGCTTAAGGCAGGCTAATTCACCCCTCCACTTT | TRBJ1-6 | NA | NA | TRBV7-3
CASSPIISAGALNTGELFF | TGTGCCAGCTCACCTATTATCTCTGCGGGGGCCCTAAACACCGGGGAGCTGTTTTTT | TRBJ2-2 | NA | NA | TRBV18
CASSPGTSASTGELFF | TGTGCCAGCAGCCCCGGGACTAGCGCCAGCACCGGGGAGCTGTTTTTT | TRBJ2-2 | TRBD2 | once | TRBV7-3
CASSSFRDRANTEAFF | TGTGCCAGCAGTTCCTTCCGGGACAGGGCGAACACTGAAGCTTTCTTT | TRBJ1-1 | TRBD1 | NA | TRBV28
CASRAQGISNQPQHF | TGTGCCAGCAGAGCACAGGGGATTAGCAATCAGCCCCAGCATTTT | TRBJ1-5 | TRBD1 | few | TRBV28
CASSGDRQGGGYTF | TGTGCCAGCAGCGGAGACCGACAGGGAGGCGGCTACACCTTC | TRBJ1-2 | TRBD1 | NA | TRBV9